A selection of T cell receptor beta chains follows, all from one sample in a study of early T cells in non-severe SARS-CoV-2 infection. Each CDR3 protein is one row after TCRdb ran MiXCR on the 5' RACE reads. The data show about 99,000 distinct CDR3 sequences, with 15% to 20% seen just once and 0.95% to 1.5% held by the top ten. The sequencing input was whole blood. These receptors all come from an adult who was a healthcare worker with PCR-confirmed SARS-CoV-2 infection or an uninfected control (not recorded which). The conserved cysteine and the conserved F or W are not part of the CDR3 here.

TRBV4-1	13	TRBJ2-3	ASSTTGLSTDTQY
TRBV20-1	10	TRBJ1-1	SARGRATEAF
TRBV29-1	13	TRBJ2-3	SVEDPTQGGDTQY
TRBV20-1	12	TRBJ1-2	SARKTGGNYGYT
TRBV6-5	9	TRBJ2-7	ASTLDGEQY
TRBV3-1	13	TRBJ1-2	ASSPTGGASYGYT
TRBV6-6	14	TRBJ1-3	ASSYSWARSGNTIY
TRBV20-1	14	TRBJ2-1	SARHSSGRSLMEQF
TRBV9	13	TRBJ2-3	ASSVSVGGADTQY
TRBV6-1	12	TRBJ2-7	ASCVEVASGEQY
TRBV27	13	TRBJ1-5	ASSKYGLSNQPQH
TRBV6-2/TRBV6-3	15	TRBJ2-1	VSSDFIGRLLANEQF
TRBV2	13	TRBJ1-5	ASSEALWGGQPQH
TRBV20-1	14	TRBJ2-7	SARSRDRNPAYEQY
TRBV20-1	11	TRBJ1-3	SAIRTSGNTIY
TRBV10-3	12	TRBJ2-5	ASNWAGVKETQY
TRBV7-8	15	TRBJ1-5	ASSLALVREGNQPQH
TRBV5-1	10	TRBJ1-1	ASGQLNTEAF
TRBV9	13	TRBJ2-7	ASSGGSPYPPEQY
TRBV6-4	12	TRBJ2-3	ASSDGQGADTQY
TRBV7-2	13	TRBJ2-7	ASSLEGRSTHEQY
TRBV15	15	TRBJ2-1	ATSSLLASYSYNEQF
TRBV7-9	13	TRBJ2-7	ASSTGTGVGYEQY
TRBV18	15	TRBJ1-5	ASSPRRISLGAQPQH
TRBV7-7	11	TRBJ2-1	ASSLEKWEGQF
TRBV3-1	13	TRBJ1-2	ASSQGQRSGGGYT
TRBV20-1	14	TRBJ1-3	SASRSGTPSGNTIY
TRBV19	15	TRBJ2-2	ASSIRVGPPPAGELF
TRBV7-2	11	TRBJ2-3	ASSATGADTQY
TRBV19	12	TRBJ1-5	AIDPTGSNQPQH
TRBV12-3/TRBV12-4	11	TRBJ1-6	ASSIRGNSPLH
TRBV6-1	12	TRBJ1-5	ASSEVRGDQPQH
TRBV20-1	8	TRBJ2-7	SAGRYEQY
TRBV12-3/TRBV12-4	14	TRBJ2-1	ASISSNPSSYNEQF
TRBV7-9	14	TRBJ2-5	ASSPADGIRQETQY
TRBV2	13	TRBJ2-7	ASVPGDRGTYEQY
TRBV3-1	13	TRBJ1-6	ASSREGNYNSPLH
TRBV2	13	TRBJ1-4	ASQSDTSTNEKLF
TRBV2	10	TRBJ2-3	ASSALRDTQY
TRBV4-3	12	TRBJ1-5	AASQGTWTQPQH
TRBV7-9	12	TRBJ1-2	ASSIDRDSYGYT
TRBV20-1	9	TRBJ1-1	SVGTLTEAF
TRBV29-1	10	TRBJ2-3	SVEDSGDTQY
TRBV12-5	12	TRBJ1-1	ASGPTGLNTEAF
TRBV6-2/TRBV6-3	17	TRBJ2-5	ASSYSRELAGSYQETQY
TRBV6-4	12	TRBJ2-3	ASSDSGYTDTQY
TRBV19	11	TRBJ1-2	ASSPGLLYGYT
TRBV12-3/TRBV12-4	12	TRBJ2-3	ASSIRTGTDTQY
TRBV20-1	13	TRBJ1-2	SAREEDRESRGYT
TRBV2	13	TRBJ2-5	ASSELDRHQETQY
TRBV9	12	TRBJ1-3	ASSATGKGNTIY
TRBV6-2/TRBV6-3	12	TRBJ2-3	ASTAGGSADTQY
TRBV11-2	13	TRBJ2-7	ASSSPTSGDYEQY